The 31 T cell receptor beta chains below all came from one sample that was sequenced in a study of cytomegalovirus exposure and HLA in healthy donors. In the PCR, 60 Vbeta and 13 Jbeta primers were used. The data were produced by immunoSEQ multiplex PCR, yet TCRdb's version contains in-frame clones alone and is incomplete. The sample lists about 120,000 clones; over 60% were seen once. Sequenced material: PBMCs. Receptors originate from a woman between 40 and 55 years old in good health and CMV-seropositive.

The chain couples TRBV27 to TRBJ1-1; 8 positions match TRBD1. This CDR3 has 16 amino acids. Germline values: CDR1 MNHEY, CDR2 SMNVEV (reference sequence). V shed 4 bases and J 0 bases; nucleotides not matched to a gene: 7. As DNA, the CDR3 is TGTGCCAGCAGTTCCCATGACAGGGGAATGAACACTGAAGCTTTCTTT. Translation: CASSSHDRGMNTEAFF.

There are a few counts of this clone. The gene calls are TRBV5-4 and TRBJ2-7, with TRBD1 matching 8 bases. The CDR3 runs to 15 residues. J lost 3 bases, V lost 0 bases, and 5 bases had no gene match. Per germline, CDR1 SGHNT and CDR2 YYREEE (reference sequence). CDR3 bases: TGTGCCAGCAGCTTGGCGGGGACAGGTGTCTACGAGCAGTACTTC. This translates into CASSLAGTGVYEQYF.

There are a few counts of this clone. The V and J genes are TRBV29-1 and TRBJ2-7, with no clear D. Germline assignment: CDR1 SQVTM and CDR2 ANQGSEA. V was trimmed by 7 bases and J by 2 bases, leaving 15 bases between them. The CDR3 has 13 residues. The CDR3 coding sequence is TGCAGCGCCTTGGTGGCAAACCCCTACGAGCAGTACTTC. As protein: CSALVANPYEQYF.

This clone was seen a few times. The CDR3 is CASSLQLGGANEQFF. CDR3 sequence (DNA): TGCGCCAGCAGCCTACAGTTGGGGGGGGCGAATGAGCAGTTCTTC. V and J are TRBV5-1 and TRBJ2-1; D perhaps matches TRBD2 (7 bases). V was trimmed by 4 bases and J by 7 bases, leaving 18 bases between them. This CDR3 region has 15 residues. Germline CDR1 is SGHRS and CDR2 is YFSETQ.

This chain connects TRBV5-4 to TRBJ2-2; 7 positions agree with TRBD1. The J segment lost 2 bases and the V segment lost 4 bases, leaving 5 bases of the junction unmatched. This CDR3 contains 15 residues. Germline-derived CDR1 and CDR2 are SGHNT and YYREEE (reference sequence). CDR3 region: CASSAGTENTGELFF. The CDR3 DNA reads as TGTGCCAGCAGCGCAGGGACAGAAAACACCGGGGAGCTGTTTTTT. The entire variable domain, with the rest obtained from reference TRBV5-4 and TRBJ2-2, is as follows: ETGVTQSPTHLIKTRGQQVTLRCSSQSGHNTVSWYQQALGQGPQFIFQYYREEENGRGNFPPRFSGLQFPNYSSELNVNALELDDSALYLCASSAGTENTGELFFGEGSRLTVL.

As to this clone: Sequence at one end of the junction differs from germline and may be a read error. The CDR3 DNA follows: TGTGCTAGCAGCTTAGCGCATCGGGGATCTGGAGAGACCCAGTACTTC. Encoded protein: CASSLAHRGSGETQYF. V is TRBV7-7 and J is TRBJ2-5; perhaps TRBD2 as D (5 bases). There are 16 residues in the CDR3. Germline assignment: CDR1 SSHAT and CDR2 FNYEAQ (reference sequence). The full variable domain, with the rest looked up from reference TRBV7-7 and TRBJ2-5, is GAGVSQSPRYKVTKRGQDVTLRCDPISSHATLYWYQQALGQGPEFLTYFNYEAQPDKSGLPSDRFSAERPEGSISTLTIQRTEQRDSAMYRCASSLAHRGSGETQYFGPGTRLLVL.

V usage is TRBV6-1 and J usage is TRBJ1-5; D gene unclear. The V end lost 4 bases, the J end lost 4 bases, and 17 bases lay between the germline ends. Germline V CDR1 and CDR2: MNHNS, SASEGT. CDR3 length equals 16 residues. In DNA, the CDR3 is TGTGCCAGCAGTGCTGGTCAGTTCGACTTTAATCAGCCCCAGCATTTT. It is translated as CASSAGQFDFNQPQHF.

The genes are TRBV6-5 and TRBJ2-7; D may be TRBD2 (6 bases). This CDR3 contains 15 residues. V was cut by 6 bases and J by 2 bases, with 17 bases left in between. CDR1 and CDR2 (germline): MNHEY, SVGAGI. In nucleotides, the CDR3 is TGTGCCAGCAGGACCTTGGGACTCGATGCCTACGAGCAGTACTTC. Translated, it gives CASRTLGLDAYEQYF.

V and J are TRBV2 and TRBJ2-1; 11 nucleotides match TRBD2. The CDR3 extends over 17 amino acids. The ends lost 2 bases at V and 9 bases at J; junction bases unmatched: 12. CDR1 SNHLY and CDR2 FYNNEI come from the germline V gene. This chain's CDR3 is CASSETFSGRGRGEQFF. The CDR3 nucleotides are TGTGCCAGCAGTGAAACCTTTAGCGGGAGGGGTCGGGGTGAGCAGTTCTTC.

CDR3 bases: TGTGCCAGCAGGGATACAGGGGCGCAGAGGGGAAAACTGTTTTTT. It encodes CASRDTGAQRGKLFF. The chain links TRBV6-1 to TRBJ1-4; 7 bases fit TRBD1. The CDR3 contains 15 residues. CDR1 and CDR2 from the germline V gene are MNHNS and SASEGT. V trimming: 6 bases; J trimming: 10 bases; junction bases outside the gene matches: 14.

In this sample, this clone turned up a few times. The chain uses TRBV6-1 and TRBJ1-1; D is ambiguous. V was shortened by 0 bases and J by 2 bases, with 10 bases between the two germline ends. Germline values: CDR1 MNHNS, CDR2 SASEGT. This CDR3 region has 15 residues. The CDR3 DNA reads TGTGCCAGCAGTGAAGCTGGCTCTCTTAACACTGAAGCTTTCTTT. This gives the protein CASSEAGSLNTEAFF.

V gene TRBV5-6 combines with J gene TRBJ2-7; a possible D gene is TRBD2 (5 bases). CDR1 is SGHDT, CDR2 YYEEEE, per germline. This CDR3 is 13 amino acids long. The germline V and J ends were trimmed by 3 bases and 3 bases, with 10 bases remaining between them. The CDR3 loop reads CASSSGLIYEQYF. CDR3 in DNA: TGTGCCAGCAGCTCAGGACTGATCTACGAGCAGTACTTC.

V gene TRBV19 combines with J gene TRBJ2-7; D gene uncertain. Germline V gene sequence: CDR1 LNHDA, CDR2 SQIVND (reference sequence). V lost 7 bases, J lost 5 bases, and 18 bases lay in between. CDR3 size: 14 residues. Here the CDR3 DNA reads TGTGCCAGTAAGAGACTCCCCAATGCCGACGAGCAGTACTTC. It encodes CASKRLPNADEQYF.

This clone was seen only a few times. The chain links TRBV23-1 to TRBJ1-6, with 8 bases lining up with TRBD1. TRBV23-1 carries the ORF label, with uncertain function. The V gene end was trimmed by 4 bases and the J gene end by 0 bases; junction bases not matched to a gene: 5. The CDR3 has 17 residues. CDR3: CASSRQGPSSYNSPLHF. The CDR3 region has the DNA TGCGCCAGCAGTCGACAGGGGCCGAGCTCCTATAATTCACCCCTCCACTTT.

V is TRBV10-2 and J is TRBJ1-1; D gene unclear. The CDR3 length is 15 residues. Trimming pared 0 bases from V and 5 bases from J, leaving 13 bases between. Germline V gene sequence: CDR1 WSHSY, CDR2 SAAADI. The CDR3 here is CASSESDLGRTEAFF. For the CDR3, the DNA is TGCGCCAGCAGTGAGTCTGACCTGGGGAGGACTGAAGCTTTCTTT.

This clone was observed once. The rearrangement uses TRBV6-1 and TRBJ1-2, with unresolved D. The germline gives CDR1 MNHNS, CDR2 SASEGT. The germline V and J ends were trimmed by 5 bases and 1 base, with 11 bases remaining between them. This CDR3 has 14 residues. CDR3 residues: CASSPTVLNYGYTF. CDR3 nucleotide sequence: TGTGCCAGCAGTCCCACGGTCCTTAACTATGGCTACACCTTC.

V is TRBV5-1 and J is TRBJ2-1; D remains ambiguous. The CDR3 consists of 16 residues. Trimming took off 0 bases at V and 0 bases at J, with 10 bases between the two ends. CDR1 SGHRS and CDR2 YFSETQ come from the germline V gene. The CDR3: CASSLGGKSSYNEQFF. CDR3 DNA: TGCGCCAGCAGCTTGGGAGGTAAGAGCTCCTACAATGAGCAGTTCTTC.

The chain has TRBV6-6 and TRBJ2-3; D unclear. The germline gives CDR1 MNHNY, CDR2 SVGAGI (reference sequence). The CDR3 length is 13 residues. V was pared by 2 bases and J by 4 bases, with 7 bases between. CDR3 DNA sequence: TGTGCCAGCAGTTACCCTCCTCCAGATACGCAGTATTTT. Translating gives CASSYPPPDTQYF.

In regard to this clone: One junction end does not reproduce the germline sequence, and a read error may be involved. The chain employs TRBV27 and TRBJ1-2; D may be TRBD1 (6 bases). The CDR3 length is 15 residues. From germline, CDR1 is MNHEY and CDR2 SMNVEV (reference sequence). CDR3 residues: CASSLTGHINYGYPF. As DNA, the CDR3 is TGTGCCAGCAGTTTGACGGGACATATTAACTATGGCTACCCCTTC.

Turning to this clone: Other DNA sequences from this sample encode an identical CDR3 as well. V is TRBV30 and J is TRBJ2-3; 9 nucleotides line up with TRBD1. With 5 bases clipped from V and 3 bases from J, the junction kept 3 bases outside the gene matches. The germline CDR1 and CDR2 sequences are GTSNPN and SVGIG (reference sequence). The CDR3 extends over 13 amino acids. CDR3 region: CAWGGQGTDTQYF. The CDR3 nucleotides read TGTGCCTGGGGTGGACAGGGGACAGATACGCAGTATTTT.

In regard to this clone: Within the sample, other DNA sequences also encode this same CDR3. The chain joins TRBV5-6 to TRBJ1-5, with D possibly matching TRBD1 (6 bases). V dropped 4 bases and J dropped 0 bases, with 14 bases sitting between them. The CDR3 has 16 amino acids. The germline gives CDR1 SGHDT, CDR2 YYEEEE. CDR3 bases: TGTGCCAGCAGCCGATCGGACAGATATAGCAATCAGCCCCAGCATTTT. Its translation is CASSRSDRYSNQPQHF.

As to this clone: The same CDR3 can be traced to other DNA sequences in this sample. V gene TRBV5-1 combines with J gene TRBJ2-5; 7 bases line up with TRBD1. The CDR3 runs 13 residues. Unmatched junction bases numbered 1, after V lost 3 bases and J lost 2 bases. The germline V gene encodes CDR1 SGHRS and CDR2 YFSETQ. The CDR3 sequence: CASSSTGQETQYF. In DNA, the CDR3 is TGCGCCAGCAGCTCGACAGGGCAAGAGACCCAGTACTTC. Supplemented by reference TRBV5-1 and TRBJ2-5, the full variable domain reads KAGVTQTPRYLIKTRGQQVTLSCSPISGHRSVSWYQQTPGQGLQFLFEYFSETQRNKGNFPGRFSGRQFSNSRSEMNVSTLELGDSALYLCASSSTGQETQYFGPGTRLLVL.

In regard to this clone: A junction boundary mismatches the germline segment, possibly from a read error. The J gene is TRBJ2-7, the V gene TRBV6-1; D is ambiguous. Germline-derived CDR1 and CDR2 are MNHNS and SASEGT. This CDR3 spans 15 amino acids. CDR3 nucleotides: TGTGCCAGCAGCGAAGCTGAAGCTATGTCCTACGAGCAGTACTTC. Protein product: CASSEAEAMSYEQYF.

CDR3 region: CASSVGRGGAETQYF. The DNA for the CDR3 is TGCGCCAGCAGCGTAGGAAGAGGGGGCGCAGAGACCCAGTACTTC. J is TRBJ2-5 and V is TRBV5-1; 7 nucleotides match TRBD1. Germline CDR1 is SGHRS and CDR2 is YFSETQ. Trimming at V came to 4 bases and at J to 4 bases, leaving 10 bases not matched to a gene. The CDR3 is 15 amino acids.

Only one count was recorded for this clone. The chain has TRBV6-6 and TRBJ1-1, with D unresolved. Trimming cost V 2 bases and J 0 bases, with 7 bases left between them. Germline CDR1 MNHNY, CDR2 SVGAGI (reference sequence). This CDR3 contains 14 residues. In DNA, the CDR3 is TGTGCCAGCAGTTACATGCAGGTGAACACTGAAGCTTTCTTT. This gives the protein CASSYMQVNTEAFF.

The chain recombines TRBV10-3 with TRBJ2-7; the match to TRBD2 covers 10 bases. The CDR3 consists of 14 residues. The germline V gene encodes CDR1 ENHRY and CDR2 SYGVKD. Trimming at V came to 4 bases and at J to 3 bases, leaving 3 bases not matched to a gene. DNA for the CDR3: TGTGCCATCAGTGCGCTAGCGGGAGTCTACGAGCAGTACTTC. Its protein product is CAISALAGVYEQYF.

As regards this clone: The same CDR3 can be traced to other DNA sequences in this sample. V usage is TRBV7-9 and J usage is TRBJ1-2; possibly TRBD1 for D (6 bases). The germline V and J ends were trimmed by 0 bases and 6 bases, with 8 bases remaining between them. Germline V gene data show CDR1 as SEHNR and CDR2 as FQNEAQ (reference sequence). This CDR3 is 13 amino acids long. The CDR3 DNA reads TGTGCCAGCAGCTTAGCTGGACAGAATGGCTACACCTTC. It codes for CASSLAGQNGYTF.

The V call is TRBV6-4, the J call TRBJ2-3, with D tentatively TRBD1 (5 bases). The V end was cut by 0 bases, the J end by 2 bases, with 9 bases between. The CDR3 extends over 15 amino acids. Germline-derived CDR1 and CDR2 are MRHNA and SNTAGT. The CDR3 sequence is CASSDSGPYTDTQYF. The CDR3 bases are TGTGCCAGCAGTGACTCGGGGCCTTACACAGATACGCAGTATTTT.

This clone was observed a single time. This rearrangement joins TRBV28 to TRBJ2-5; 8 bases align to TRBD1. The CDR3 length is 15 residues. The V and J ends lost 5 bases and 5 bases, in that order; junction bases with no gene match: 10. Germline CDR1 is MDHEN and CDR2 is SYDVKM. In nucleotides, the CDR3 is TGTGCCAGCAGTGGGTCTTCAGGGGGCCGGGAGACCCAGTACTTC. Its translation is CASSGSSGGRETQYF.

The V call is TRBV5-1, the J call TRBJ2-2, with 7 bases identical to TRBD1. V shed 4 bases and J 4 bases; nucleotides not matched to a gene: 10. The CDR3 extends over 16 amino acids. Germline CDR1 SGHRS, CDR2 YFSETQ. The CDR3 nucleotides are TGCGCCAGCAGCCAAACAACAGGGGCGTCCACCGGGGAGCTGTTTTTT. It encodes CASSQTTGASTGELFF.

This clone was observed a handful of times. The chain uses TRBV7-8 and TRBJ1-3; 8 bases agree with TRBD1. This CDR3 spans 15 amino acids. V lost 4 bases to trimming and J lost 4 bases; unmatched junction nucleotides: 6. CDR1 is SGHVS, CDR2 FQNEAQ, per germline. The CDR3 reads CASSSGQGEGNTIYF. For the CDR3, the DNA is TGTGCCAGCAGCTCAGGACAGGGTGAGGGAAACACCATATATTTT. Combining the CDR3 with reference TRBV7-8 and TRBJ1-3 gives the whole variable domain GAGVSQSPRYKVAKRGQDVALRCDPISGHVSLFWYQQALGQGPEFLTYFQNEAQLDKSGLPSDRFFAERPEGSVSTLKIQRTQQEDSAVYLCASSSGQGEGNTIYFGEGSWLTVV.